This passage covers 27 T cell receptor beta chains from one sample sequenced in a study of T cells after yellow fever vaccination. Via MiXCR, TCRdb re-called the 5' RACE reads, giving one row per CDR3 protein. The data contain fewer than 350,000 distinct CDR3 sequences, 4% to 5.5% of them singletons. The input for sequencing was PBMCs, taken 15 days after the yellow fever booster vaccination. These receptors originate from a man aged 18 to 30 who received the YFV17D yellow fever vaccine.

This clonotype has a count of ten or more. The V and J genes are TRBV6-6 and TRBJ2-3; maybe TRBD1 (5 bases). The CDR3 is 13 amino acids. Germline-derived CDR1 and CDR2 are MNHNY and SVGAGI (reference sequence). V lost 7 bases to trimming and J lost 1 base, with 9 bases between them. The CDR3 DNA reads TGTGCCAGCACTAAGACAGGCACAGATACGCAGTATTTT. It encodes CASTKTGTDTQYF.

This clonotype was picked up many times. The chain carries TRBV7-9 and TRBJ2-3; D is unresolved. The germline V gene has CDR1 SEHNR and CDR2 FQNEAQ (reference sequence). V lost 6 bases and J lost 5, with 12 bases in between. CDR3 length: 13 amino acids. CDR3 sequence (DNA): TGTGCCAGCAGAGATTCCGCACGAGATACGCAGTATTTT. Translation: CASRDSARDTQYF.

This clonotype was detected many times. The rearrangement joins TRBV12-3 or TRBV12-4 to TRBJ2-1, with D possibly matching TRBD1 (7 bases). There are 12 residues in the CDR3. V lost 4 bases and J lost 9, with 10 bases in between. The CDR3 spells CASSYRGGEQFF. As DNA, the CDR3 is TGTGCCAGCAGTTACAGGGGAGGTGAGCAGTTCTTC.

The sample holds many counts of this clonotype. The genes are TRBV24-1 and TRBJ2-3; 12 nucleotides match TRBD2. This CDR3 is built from 18 residues. Germline assignment: CDR1 KGHDR and CDR2 SFDVKD. The V and J ends lost 3 bases and 1 base, in that order; junction bases with no gene match: 7. In nucleotides, the CDR3 is TGTGCCACCAGTGATGCTCGGGGACTAGCGGGCGGCACAGATACGCAGTATTTT. Translating gives CATSDARGLAGGTDTQYF.

The chain joins TRBV27 to TRBJ1-1, with a weak D call TRBD1 (5 bases). This CDR3 region has 14 residues. Germline lookup yields CDR1 MNHEY and CDR2 SMNVEV (reference sequence). V lost 3 bases and J 3 bases, leaving 11 bases between the germline ends. The CDR3 region is CASSFSRVDTEAFF. The DNA of the CDR3 is TGTGCCAGCAGTTTTTCCAGGGTCGACACTGAAGCTTTCTTT.

This clonotype was detected a few times. The chain combines TRBV7-2 with TRBJ2-1; perhaps TRBD2 as D (5 bases). V was clipped by 1 base and J by 9 bases, with 10 bases between them. CDR1 is SGHTA and CDR2 is FQGNSA in the germline V gene. The CDR3 extends over 13 amino acids. CDR3 amino acids: CASSLVARGEQFF. The CDR3 nucleotides are TGTGCCAGCAGCTTAGTGGCACGGGGTGAGCAGTTCTTC.

This chain connects TRBV7-9 to TRBJ1-1; D is uncertain. CDR3 length equals 12 residues. Trimming cost V 4 bases and J 10 bases, with 13 bases left between them. Germline CDR1 is SEHNR and CDR2 is FQNEAQ (reference sequence). CDR3 in amino acids: CASSYTSKAAFF. The CDR3, as DNA: TGTGCCAGCAGCTATACCTCAAAGGCAGCTTTCTTT. The full variable domain, with the rest looked up from reference TRBV7-9 and TRBJ1-1, is DTGVSQNPRHKITKRGQNVTFRCDPISEHNRLYWYRQTLGQGPEFLTYFQNEAQLEKSRLLSDRFSAERPKGSFSTLEIQRTEQGDSAMYLCASSYTSKAAFFGQGTRLTVV.

Many counts were recorded for this clonotype. The chain carries TRBV7-2 and TRBJ2-4, with TRBD2 as a possible D gene (6 bases). Germline V gives CDR1 SGHTA, CDR2 FQGNSA. CDR3 length equals 17 residues. V lost 0 bases to trimming and J lost 4 bases, with 16 bases between them. CDR3 nucleotide sequence: TGTGCCAGCAGCTTAGCGGTAGTCGGGGGAGTAAAAAACATTCAGTACTTC. The encoded protein is CASSLAVVGGVKNIQYF.

This clonotype occurred many times. At one boundary the junction diverges from the germline segment, which might be a read error. V gene TRBV29-1 combines with J gene TRBJ1-2, with D unclear. This CDR3 is built from 10 residues. Germline V gene sequence: CDR1 SQVTM, CDR2 ANQGSEA. CDR3 in amino acids: CSVQEYGYTF. CDR3 in DNA: TGCAGCGTTCAAGAGTATGGCTACACCTTC.

The chain combines TRBV4-2 with TRBJ2-3; 13 positions match TRBD2. CDR3 size: 20 residues. With 5 bases clipped from V and 0 bases from J, the junction kept 14 bases outside the gene matches. Germline CDR1 and CDR2: LGHNA and YNFKEQ. The CDR3 nucleotides are TGTGCCAGCAGCGGCCGGACTAGCGGGGGAAAATTCTCTAGCACAGATACGCAGTATTTT. It yields the protein CASSGRTSGGKFSSTDTQYF.

There are many counts of this clonotype. J is TRBJ1-1 and V is TRBV5-1; D not resolved. The V end was cut by 0 bases, the J end by 1 base, with 7 bases between. This CDR3 has 14 amino acids. Germline V gene data show CDR1 as SGHRS and CDR2 as YFSETQ. The CDR3 is CASSLVQPNTEAFF. The CDR3, as DNA: TGCGCCAGCAGCTTGGTACAGCCGAACACTGAAGCTTTCTTT.

This clonotype was found a few times. CDR3 in DNA: TGTGCCAGCAGCTTAGTGCAGGCGCGGGGTCAGCCCCAGCATTTT. Protein product: CASSLVQARGQPQHF. The chain employs TRBV7-2 and TRBJ1-5, with no clear D. Looked up from germline, CDR1 is SGHTA and CDR2 is FQGNSA. This CDR3 is 15 amino acids long. V was clipped by 1 base and J by 6 bases, with 13 bases between them.

This clonotype has ten or more counts. The chain joins TRBV10-3 to TRBJ2-5; 7 bases are a match to TRBD2. The CDR3 runs to 13 residues. The junction had 4 bases not matched to a gene; V was cut back by 6 bases and J by 3 bases. Germline V gene lookup returns CDR1 ENHRY and CDR2 SYGVKD. The CDR3 region has the DNA TGTGCCATCAGATGGGAGGGAAAAGAGACCCAGTACTTC. Protein: CAIRWEGKETQYF.

V and J are TRBV4-1 and TRBJ1-5; 7 bases agree with TRBD1. The CDR3 sequence is 14 residues long. Germline CDR1 and CDR2: MGHRA and YSYEKL. Trimming cost V 0 bases and J 6 bases; bases outside gene matches: 2. The CDR3 spells CASSQEAGGQPQHF. The DNA of the CDR3 is TGCGCCAGCAGCCAAGAGGCAGGGGGTCAGCCCCAGCATTTT.

In its sample, this clonotype was seen many times. V and J are TRBV5-6 and TRBJ2-7, with 11 nucleotides matching TRBD1. CDR3 size: 14 residues. CDR1 and CDR2 (germline): SGHDT, YYEEEE. V trimming: 4 bases; J trimming: 2 bases; junction bases outside the gene matches: 2. The CDR3 protein is CASSAGQGAYEQYV. As DNA, the CDR3 is TGTGCCAGCAGCGCGGGACAGGGGGCCTACGAGCAGTACGTC.

In its sample, this clonotype was seen a few times. The chain links TRBV10-3 to TRBJ1-1; D unclear. This CDR3 has 15 amino acids. V lost 0 bases and J 4 bases, leaving 12 bases between the germline ends. CDR1 is ENHRY and CDR2 is SYGVKD in the germline V gene. The CDR3 bases are TGTGCCATCAGTGAGTCGACTGGATTAGGCACTGAAGCTTTCTTT. Protein sequence: CAISESTGLGTEAFF.

This clonotype showed up many times. The J gene is TRBJ2-7, the V gene TRBV9; D not certain. Trimming shortened V by 0 bases and J by 2 bases, and 12 bases separated the two germline ends. The CDR3 extends over 15 amino acids. From germline, CDR1 is SGDLS and CDR2 YYNGEE. For the CDR3, the DNA is TGTGCCAGCAGCGTAGGTGGGTCCATCACCTACGAGCAGTACTTC. This codes for CASSVGGSITYEQYF.

V gene TRBV7-2 combines with J gene TRBJ1-3; D is ambiguous. V lost 1 base and J 5 bases, leaving 9 bases between the germline ends. The CDR3 has 14 residues. Germline loops: CDR1 SGHTA, CDR2 FQGNSA. The DNA of the CDR3 is TGTGCCAGCAGCTTAGTACGGGATCGAAACACCATATATTTT. It encodes CASSLVRDRNTIYF. Using reference TRBV7-2 and TRBJ1-3 for the parts outside the CDR3, the full variable domain is GAGVSQSPSNKVTEKGKDVELRCDPISGHTALYWYRQSLGQGLEFLIYFQGNSAPDKSGLPSDRFSAERTGGSVSTLTIQRTQQEDSAVYLCASSLVRDRNTIYFGEGSWLTVV.

This clonotype has a count of ten or more. The chain uses TRBV12-3 or TRBV12-4 and TRBJ2-5; D possibly corresponds to TRBD2 (5 bases). The CDR3 is 16 amino acids. V was pared by 0 bases and J by 5 bases, with 16 bases between. The CDR3 spells CASSLAGGAPGETQYF. Written as DNA, the CDR3 is TGTGCCAGCAGTTTAGCGGGTGGCGCACCGGGGGAGACCCAGTACTTC.

This clonotype has a count of ten or more. The chain combines TRBV10-2 with TRBJ1-6; D is possibly TRBD1 (6 bases). The V and J ends lost 6 bases and 8 bases respectively, with 14 bases between them. CDR1 is WSHSY and CDR2 is SAAADI in the germline V gene. There are 14 residues in the CDR3. The CDR3 coding sequence is TGCGCCAGCAGCAACAGGGAGGGAGATTCACCCCTCCACTTT. Encoded protein: CASSNREGDSPLHF.

This clonotype was counted only a few times. J is TRBJ2-3 and V is TRBV3-1; D not certain. The V and J ends lost 0 bases and 6 bases respectively, with 16 bases between them. CDR1 is LGHDT, CDR2 YNNKEL, per germline (reference sequence). The CDR3 covers 16 residues. The DNA of the CDR3 is TGTGCCAGCAGCCAAGATCAGGCGACCTTTTTGGATACGCAGTATTTT. It is translated as CASSQDQATFLDTQYF.

This clonotype came up a few times. V usage is TRBV29-1 and J usage is TRBJ2-5; 13 bases line up with TRBD2. This CDR3 comprises 16 residues. CDR1 SQVTM and CDR2 ANQGSEA come from the germline V gene. Germline trimming cut 7 bases from V and 1 base from J; bases unmatched to any gene: 9. CDR3 in amino acids: CSAGGLAGTFQETQYF. The CDR3 DNA reads as TGCAGCGCCGGGGGACTAGCGGGGACGTTCCAAGAGACCCAGTACTTC.

The chain is built from TRBV27 and TRBJ2-5; 11 bases line up with TRBD2. The CDR3 runs 16 residues. Trimming removed 1 base from V and 1 base from J; junction bases left unmatched: 2. Germline V CDR1 and CDR2: MNHEY, SMNVEV (reference sequence). The CDR3 sequence: CASSLYLAGGQETQYF. CDR3 DNA: TGTGCCAGCAGTTTATATCTAGCGGGGGGCCAAGAGACCCAGTACTTC.

This clonotype was counted at least ten times. The genes are TRBV18 and TRBJ1-1; 7 bases agree with TRBD1. Trimming took 3 bases from V and 4 from J; bases not matched to a gene: 11. The CDR3 has 16 amino acids. Germline V lookup: CDR1 KGHSH, CDR2 LQKENI. Written as DNA, the CDR3 is TGTGCCAGCTCACCGAAAACAGGGGCGGGAGGCACTGAAGCTTTCTTT. Amino acids: CASSPKTGAGGTEAFF.

In its sample, this clonotype was seen a few times. The CDR3 reads CSARGEYTEAFF. CDR3 sequence (DNA): TGCAGCGCGAGAGGAGAATACACTGAAGCTTTCTTT. This chain connects TRBV29-1 to TRBJ1-1; D gene uncertain. Trimming stripped 7 bases from V and 3 bases from J, with 12 bases between. CDR3 size: 12 residues. Per the germline V gene, CDR1 is SQVTM and CDR2 is ANQGSEA. Supplemented by reference TRBV29-1 and TRBJ1-1, the full variable domain reads SAVISQKPSRDICQRGTSLTIQCQVDSQVTMMFWYRQQPGQSLTLIATANQGSEATYESGFVIDKFPISRPNLTFSTLTVSNMSPEDSSIYLCSARGEYTEAFFGQGTRLTVV.

V usage is TRBV30 and J usage is TRBJ1-1; no clear D gene. The CDR3 sequence is 13 residues long. Germline CDR1 and CDR2: GTSNPN and SVGIG (reference sequence). V dropped 4 bases and J dropped 0 bases, with 9 bases sitting between them. CDR3 sequence reads: CAWNPLMNTEAFF. CDR3 nucleotides: TGTGCCTGGAATCCCCTCATGAACACTGAAGCTTTCTTT.

This clonotype appeared a few times. The chain carries TRBV7-2 and TRBJ2-2, with TRBD1 matching over 10 bases. The CDR3 totals 18 residues. Germline loops: CDR1 SGHTA, CDR2 FQGNSA. The V segment lost 1 base and the J segment 6 bases; nucleotides outside the gene matches: 11. The CDR3 coding sequence is TGTGCCAGCAGCTTAGGGGTTGACAGGGGGCAATTCGCCGGGGAGCTGTTTTTT. As protein: CASSLGVDRGQFAGELFF.